These 14 T cell receptor beta chains came from one sample sequenced in a study of blood T cell repertoires in COVID-19. The assay was immunoSEQ multiplex PCR, and TCRdb's table has in-frame clones only and misses some. Among some 120,000 clones listed, 70% to 80% were seen once. Sequenced input: peripheral blood. These receptors were taken from a man aged 40-55 years with active or convalescent COVID-19.

There are a few counts of this clone. V usage is TRBV4-2 and J usage is TRBJ2-5; D is uncertain. V gave up 0 bases and J gave up 4 bases, with 9 bases separating them. CDR3 size: 14 residues. The germline CDR1 and CDR2 sequences are LGHNA and YNFKEQ. CDR3: CASSQDRGVETQYF. For the CDR3, the DNA is TGTGCCAGCAGCCAAGATAGAGGTGTAGAGACCCAGTACTTC.

This chain joins TRBV28 and TRBJ2-1, with 7 bases lining up with TRBD2. This CDR3 contains 16 residues. J gave up 5 bases and V 2 bases, and 9 bases lay outside the gene matches. Looked up from germline, CDR1 is MDHEN and CDR2 is SYDVKM. The CDR3 bases are TGTGCCAGCAGTTTAATTGGACTAGAAATTAACAATGAGCAGTTCTTC. It is translated as CASSLIGLEINNEQFF.

The chain is built from TRBV14 and TRBJ1-1; D is unresolved. Deletions cut 0 bases from V and 10 bases from J, with 9 bases between. In germline, CDR1 is SGHDN, CDR2 FVKESK. The length of the CDR3 is 12 residues. For the CDR3, the DNA is TGTGCCAGCAGCCAAGAAGCGGTGGGAGCTTTCTTT. Its translation is CASSQEAVGAFF.

The chain recombines TRBV6-5 with TRBJ1-3; 7 bases match TRBD1. There are 15 residues in the CDR3. V shed 6 bases and J 0 bases; nucleotides not matched to a gene: 5. Germline CDR1 MNHEY, CDR2 SVGAGI. The CDR3 nucleotides read TGTGCCAGCAGCCCCGGGACAGTCTCTGGAAACACCATATATTTT. This gives the protein CASSPGTVSGNTIYF.

The chain combines TRBV2 with TRBJ1-1, with D perhaps matching TRBD1 (6 bases). This CDR3 has 14 amino acids. Trimming left V 2 bases short and J 6 bases short, with 13 bases between. The germline gives CDR1 SNHLY, CDR2 FYNNEI. The CDR3 sequence: CASSEQGLGAEAFF. The CDR3 DNA reads TGTGCCAGCAGTGAACAGGGGTTGGGGGCTGAAGCTTTCTTT.

This chain links TRBV2 with TRBJ2-3, with 7 bases aligning to TRBD2. Germline CDR1 is SNHLY and CDR2 is FYNNEI. Trimming took 3 bases from V and 2 from J; bases not matched to a gene: 5. CDR3 size: 15 residues. The CDR3 is CASSEPLAYTDTQYF. The CDR3 DNA sequence: TGTGCCAGCAGTGAGCCACTAGCGTACACAGATACGCAGTATTTT.

The chain combines TRBV2 with TRBJ1-1; D is undetermined. V dropped 8 bases and J dropped 2 bases, with 15 bases sitting between them. The CDR3 is made up of 14 amino acids. Germline values: CDR1 SNHLY, CDR2 FYNNEI. The chain's CDR3 is CASVRASSNTEAFF. DNA for the CDR3: TGTGCCAGCGTGAGGGCGTCCTCAAACACTGAAGCTTTCTTT.

The CDR3 DNA is TGTGCCAGCAGTTACCTCCGGGGAGCCCTCCACTTT. Translation gives CASSYLRGALHF. This chain uses TRBV6-5 with TRBJ1-6; D remains ambiguous. Germline CDR1 and CDR2: MNHEY and SVGAGI. V lost 2 bases and J 14 bases, leaving 10 bases between the germline ends. CDR3 length equals 12 residues.

V usage is TRBV19 and J usage is TRBJ1-5; 9 bases map to TRBD1. Germline values: CDR1 LNHDA, CDR2 SQIVND (reference sequence). This CDR3 comprises 15 residues. The V segment lost 4 bases and the J segment 11 bases; nucleotides outside the gene matches: 12. The CDR3 region has the DNA TGTGCCAGTAGTACGAGGACAGGGGATATCAGGGCCCAGCATTTT. Amino acid sequence: CASSTRTGDIRAQHF.

The rearrangement links TRBV6-4 to TRBJ2-3; 9 positions match TRBD2. CDR3 size: 15 residues. J gave up 4 bases and V 0 bases, and 2 bases lay outside the gene matches. Germline V gives CDR1 MRHNA, CDR2 SNTAGT. CDR3 protein: CASSDSAGGSDTQYF. The CDR3 DNA follows: TGTGCCAGCAGTGACTCGGCGGGGGGGTCAGATACGCAGTATTTT.

The V and J genes are TRBV2 and TRBJ1-4, with TRBD1 matching over 9 bases. From germline, CDR1 is SNHLY and CDR2 FYNNEI. The CDR3 covers 14 residues. V gave up 5 bases and J gave up 5 bases; unmatched junction bases: 3. The DNA of the CDR3 is TGTGCCAGCAGTTCCGGGACAGGGAATGAAAAACTGTTTTTT. This gives the protein CASSSGTGNEKLFF.

This clone has ten or more counts. The J gene is TRBJ2-2, the V gene TRBV5-4; D gene unclear. This CDR3 spans 14 amino acids. The V and J ends lost 4 bases and 4 bases respectively, with 11 bases between them. The germline CDR1 and CDR2 sequences are SGHNT and YYREEE (reference sequence). The CDR3 bases are TGTGCCAGCAGCCCCATGCTAGGCACCGGGGAGCTGTTTTTT. Its translation is CASSPMLGTGELFF. Drawing the rest from reference TRBV5-4 and TRBJ2-2, the complete variable domain is ETGVTQSPTHLIKTRGQQVTLRCSSQSGHNTVSWYQQALGQGPQFIFQYYREEENGRGNFPPRFSGLQFPNYSSELNVNALELDDSALYLCASSPMLGTGELFFGEGSRLTVL.

The chain recombines TRBV19 with TRBJ1-5; tentatively, D is TRBD1 (6 bases). This CDR3 spans 14 amino acids. Germline V CDR1 and CDR2: LNHDA, SQIVND (reference sequence). With 1 base removed from V and 7 bases from J, the gap between germline ends came to 11 bases. The CDR3 sequence is CASSIGGGFQPQHF. As DNA, the CDR3 is TGTGCCAGTAGTATAGGGGGGGGCTTCCAGCCCCAGCATTTT.

J is TRBJ1-6 and V is TRBV7-2; TRBD1 matches 7 bases. The V gene's germline CDR1 is SGHTA and CDR2 FQGNSA. The CDR3 loop spans 14 amino acids. V gave up 7 bases and J gave up 6 bases; unmatched junction bases: 6. This CDR3 is CASTRGQINSPLHF. CDR3 sequence (DNA): TGTGCCAGCACGCGGGGACAGATTAATTCACCCCTCCACTTT.